A few counts support the clone carrying this TCR beta chain. Its antigen is undetermined. The PCR had 60 Vbeta and 13 Jbeta primers. Repertoires were generated with immunoSEQ multiplex PCR, while TCRdb's copy carries only in-frame clones and drops some. Here the sample spans roughly 99,000 clones, over 65% being singletons. This record belongs to a study of cytomegalovirus exposure and HLA in healthy donors. The overall study: Out of several hundred genotyped donors, less than 85% belonged to the Caucasian-associated ancestry cluster.

Germline assignment: CDR1 SGHTA and CDR2 FQGTGA. Germline trimming cut 2 bases from V and 6 bases from J; bases unmatched to any gene: 7. This CDR3 comprises 15 residues. Study findings and constraints: There were reportedly fewer N-insertions in an Asian-associated ancestry cluster than the roughly 670-donor mean, in a later analysis. At a 0.05 false discovery rate, a later analysis found about 17,000 TCR beta sequences to be associated with HLA alleles. Productive status was seen about 87% or about 30% of the time for most TCR beta V segments in an earlier analysis.

The receptor comes from a male donor in good health and CMV-seronegative. The rearrangement uses TRBV7-3 and TRBJ2-7, with 10 bases aligning to TRBD2. The material sequenced was PBMCs. The CDR3 here is CASSLLAGDFGEQYF. The DNA for the CDR3 is TGTGCCAGCAGCTTACTAGCGGGAGATTTTGGCGAGCAGTACTTC.